This T cell receptor beta chain originates from a study of OX40 agonist ivuxolimab in advanced cancers. The wider study: Ivuxolimab, an agonist antibody against OX40 (CD134), was given to patients. Dose-escalation patients had hepatocellular carcinoma, melanoma, renal cell or head and neck cancer.

The germline V gene encodes CDR1 GTSNPN and CDR2 SVGIG (reference sequence). This CDR3 spans 16 amino acids. The V and J ends lost 0 bases and 5 bases respectively, with 14 bases between them. The timepoints at which blood was sampled were baseline, cycle 4 day 1, and cycle 7 day 1. Study-level findings and limits: Average numbers of expanded clones were greater in CD8+ T cells than in CD4+.

Generated by immunoSEQ multiplex PCR, the TCRdb table keeps only in-frame clones and is missing some. The sample records 100,000 to 110,000 clones, 89% being singletons. For this clone: Antigen specificity is unknown.

The sequencing here drew on CD4+ or CD8+ T cells sorted from blood, taken in a trial of the OX40 agonist ivuxolimab. The TCR sequence derives from an adult with an advanced solid tumor such as melanoma, head and neck, liver or kidney cancer. The rearrangement links TRBV30 to TRBJ1-6, with TRBD1 as a possible D gene (6 bases). CDR3 coding DNA: TGTGCCTGGAGTGTAGGGGGGACCTCGAATAATTCACCCCTCCACTTT. Amino acid sequence: CAWSVGGTSNNSPLHF.